This TCR beta chain was observed in a study of OX40 agonist ivuxolimab in advanced cancers. Study summary: An agonistic human IgG2 monoclonal antibody against OX40 (CD134) was given. People who had prior anti-PD-1, anti-PD-L1 or anti-CTLA-4 therapy could take part, and around 40% had some.

Using immunoSEQ multiplex PCR, the repertoire was profiled, and TCRdb retains in-frame clones only, with some absent. The data show about 120,000 clones, 93% seen once. With autoimmune disease history or systemic immunosuppression, patients were excluded. Germline V gene sequence: CDR1 SGDLS, CDR2 YYNGEE. This CDR3 region has 15 residues. The ends were cut back, 0 bases at V and 3 bases at J, with 12 bases in the middle. The sequence was obtained from an adult with an advanced solid tumor such as melanoma, head and neck, liver or kidney cancer. This chain links TRBV9 with TRBJ1-1; D is undetermined. The sample in question was CD4+ or CD8+ T cells sorted from blood, obtained in a trial of the OX40 agonist ivuxolimab. CDR3 amino acids: CASSVDPGRDTEAFF. The CDR3 region has the DNA TGTGCCAGCAGCGTAGATCCGGGGAGGGACACTGAAGCTTTCTTT. Using reference TRBV9 and TRBJ1-1 for the parts outside the CDR3, the full variable domain is DSGVTQTPKHLITATGQRVTLRCSPRSGDLSVYWYQQSLDQGLQFLIQYYNGEERAKGNILERFSAQQFPDLHSELNLSSLELGDSALYFCASSVDPGRDTEAFFGQGTRLTVV.